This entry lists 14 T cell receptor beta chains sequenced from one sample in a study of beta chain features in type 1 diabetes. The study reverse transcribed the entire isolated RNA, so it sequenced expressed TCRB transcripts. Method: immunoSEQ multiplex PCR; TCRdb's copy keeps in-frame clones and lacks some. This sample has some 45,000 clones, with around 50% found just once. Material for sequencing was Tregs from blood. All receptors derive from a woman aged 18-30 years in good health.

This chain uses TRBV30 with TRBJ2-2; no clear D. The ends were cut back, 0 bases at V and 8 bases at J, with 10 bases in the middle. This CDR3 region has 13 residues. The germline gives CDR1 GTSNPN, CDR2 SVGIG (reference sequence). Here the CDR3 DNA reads TGTGCCTGGAGTGTTATTGGGCCGGGGGAGCTGTTTTTT. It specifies CAWSVIGPGELFF.

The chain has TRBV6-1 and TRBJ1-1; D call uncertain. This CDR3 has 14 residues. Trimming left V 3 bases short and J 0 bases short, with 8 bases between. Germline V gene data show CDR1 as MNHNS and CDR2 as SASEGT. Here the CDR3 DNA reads TGTGCCAGCAGTGAGCGGGGATTGAACACTGAAGCTTTCTTT. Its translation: CASSERGLNTEAFF.

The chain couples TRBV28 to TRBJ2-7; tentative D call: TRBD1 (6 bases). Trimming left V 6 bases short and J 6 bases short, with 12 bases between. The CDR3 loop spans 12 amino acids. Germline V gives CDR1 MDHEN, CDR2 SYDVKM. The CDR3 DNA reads TGTGCCAGCAGACACAGGGCTTCCGAGCAGTACTTC. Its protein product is CASRHRASEQYF. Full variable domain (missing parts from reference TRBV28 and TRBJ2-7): DVKVTQSSRYLVKRTGEKVFLECVQDMDHENMFWYRQDPGLGLRLIYFSYDVKMKEKGDIPEGYSVSREKKERFSLILESASTNQTSMYLCASRHRASEQYFGPGTRLTVT.

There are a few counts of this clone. CDR3 sequence (DNA): TGTGCCAGCTCACCGGCACAGGACTACGAGCAGTACTTC. This encodes CASSPAQDYEQYF. The chain carries TRBV18 and TRBJ2-7; D perhaps matches TRBD1 (5 bases). The CDR3 has 13 residues. The germline CDR1 and CDR2 sequences are KGHSH and LQKENI. V was shortened by 3 bases and J by 3 bases, with 9 bases between the two germline ends.

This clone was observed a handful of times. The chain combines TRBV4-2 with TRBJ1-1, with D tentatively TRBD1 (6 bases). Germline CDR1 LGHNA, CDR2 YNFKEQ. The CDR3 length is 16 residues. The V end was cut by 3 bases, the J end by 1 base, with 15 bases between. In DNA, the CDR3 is TGTGCCAGCAGCCAGGCACACGGACAGCCGAACACTGAAGCTTTCTTT. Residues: CASSQAHGQPNTEAFF.

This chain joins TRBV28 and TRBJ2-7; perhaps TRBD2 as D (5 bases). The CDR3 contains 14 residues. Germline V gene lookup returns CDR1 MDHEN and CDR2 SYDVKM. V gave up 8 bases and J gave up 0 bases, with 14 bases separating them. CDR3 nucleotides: TGTGCCAGCCGATTCCGGACTGTCTCCTACGAGCAGTACTTC. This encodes CASRFRTVSYEQYF.

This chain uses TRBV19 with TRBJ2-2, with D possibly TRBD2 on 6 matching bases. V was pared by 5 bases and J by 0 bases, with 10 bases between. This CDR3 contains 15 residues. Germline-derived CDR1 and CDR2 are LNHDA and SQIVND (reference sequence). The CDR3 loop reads CASSGGTANTGELFF. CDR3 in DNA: TGTGCCAGTAGTGGGGGGACTGCGAACACCGGGGAGCTGTTTTTT. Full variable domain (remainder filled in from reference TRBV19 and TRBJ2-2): DGGITQSPKYLFRKEGQNVTLSCEQNLNHDAMYWYRQDPGQGLRLIYYSQIVNDFQKGDIAEGYSVSREKKESFPLTVTSAQKNPTAFYLCASSGGTANTGELFFGEGSRLTVL.

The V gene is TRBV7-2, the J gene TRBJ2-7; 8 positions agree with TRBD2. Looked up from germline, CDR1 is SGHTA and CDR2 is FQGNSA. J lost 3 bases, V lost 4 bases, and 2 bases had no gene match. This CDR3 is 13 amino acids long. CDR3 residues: CASSSSGGYEQYF. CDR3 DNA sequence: TGTGCCAGCAGCTCGAGCGGGGGCTACGAGCAGTACTTC.

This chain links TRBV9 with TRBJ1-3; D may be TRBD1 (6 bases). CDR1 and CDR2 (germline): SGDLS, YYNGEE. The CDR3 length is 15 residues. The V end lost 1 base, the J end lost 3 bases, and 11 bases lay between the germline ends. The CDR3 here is CASSVSGDYGNTIYF. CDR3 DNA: TGTGCCAGCAGCGTATCAGGGGATTATGGAAACACCATATATTTT.

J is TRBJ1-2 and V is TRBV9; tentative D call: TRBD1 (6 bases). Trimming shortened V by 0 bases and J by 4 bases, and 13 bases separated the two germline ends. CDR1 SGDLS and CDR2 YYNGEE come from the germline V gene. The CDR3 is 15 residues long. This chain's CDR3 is CASSVEQGRGYGYTF. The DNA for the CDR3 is TGTGCCAGCAGCGTAGAACAGGGAAGAGGCTATGGCTACACCTTC.

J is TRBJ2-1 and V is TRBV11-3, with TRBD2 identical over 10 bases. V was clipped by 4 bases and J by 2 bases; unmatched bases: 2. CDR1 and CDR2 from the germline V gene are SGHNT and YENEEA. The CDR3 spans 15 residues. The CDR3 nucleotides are TGTGCCAGCAGCTCTAGCGGGAGAGCCTACAATGAGCAGTTCTTC. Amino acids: CASSSSGRAYNEQFF.

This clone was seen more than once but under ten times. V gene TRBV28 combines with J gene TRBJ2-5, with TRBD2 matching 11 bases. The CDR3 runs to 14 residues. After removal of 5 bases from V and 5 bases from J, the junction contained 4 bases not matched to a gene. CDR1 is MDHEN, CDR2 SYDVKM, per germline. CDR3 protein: CASSVLAGDETQYF. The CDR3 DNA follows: TGTGCCAGCAGTGTACTAGCGGGAGATGAGACCCAGTACTTC.

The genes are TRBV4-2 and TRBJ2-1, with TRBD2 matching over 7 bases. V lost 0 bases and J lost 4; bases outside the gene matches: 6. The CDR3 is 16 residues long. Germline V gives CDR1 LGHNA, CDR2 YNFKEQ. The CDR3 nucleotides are TGTGCCAGCAGCCAAGATGGCCAGCGGGAATACAATGAGCAGTTCTTC. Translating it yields CASSQDGQREYNEQFF.

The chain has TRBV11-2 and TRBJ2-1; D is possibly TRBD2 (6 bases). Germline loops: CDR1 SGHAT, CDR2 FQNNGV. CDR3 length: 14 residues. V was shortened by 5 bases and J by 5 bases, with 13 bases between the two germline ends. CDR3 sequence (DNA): TGTGCCAGCAGCCATGGACTACCTGACAATGAGCAGTTCTTC. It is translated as CASSHGLPDNEQFF.